Presented here are 27 T cell receptor beta chains from one specimen sequenced in a study of breast tumors, draining lymph nodes, adjacent tissues. TCRdb re-analysed the multiplex PCR reads in MiXCR, keeping a single row per CDR3 protein. The data show 30,000 to 40,000 distinct CDR3 sequences, 36% seen once. What was sequenced was breast tumor tissue. The receptors derive from a female donor with breast cancer. Some clones in this sample may be carry-over from other donors' samples.

The V and J genes are TRBV6-1 and TRBJ2-1, with 15 bases lining up with TRBD2. Germline CDR1 MNHNS, CDR2 SASEGT. The CDR3 runs to 15 residues. Losses at the gene ends were 6 bases for V and 9 bases for J; bases not matched to a gene: 6. The CDR3 nucleotides read TGTGCCAGCAGCGGACTAGCGGGAGGGGGCGCTGAGCAGTTCTTC. Its protein is CASSGLAGGGAEQFF.

This clonotype has ten or more counts. The chain has TRBV6-5 and TRBJ2-5; TRBD1 matches at 8 bases. The CDR3 loop spans 14 amino acids. The J segment lost 5 bases and the V segment lost 6 bases, leaving 8 bases of the junction unmatched. CDR1 and CDR2 (germline): MNHEY, SVGAGI. As DNA, the CDR3 is TGTGCCAGCAGACCTCCAGGGGGCAGGGAGACCCAGTACTTC. Encoded protein: CASRPPGGRETQYF.

This clonotype was recorded many times. The chain has TRBV6-1 and TRBJ2-3; 8 bases match TRBD2. V lost 6 bases and J lost 1; bases outside the gene matches: 3. Germline-derived CDR1 and CDR2 are MNHNS and SASEGT. There are 14 residues in the CDR3. CDR3: CASSPTSGTDTQYF. CDR3 DNA sequence: TGTGCCAGCAGCCCGACTAGCGGCACAGATACGCAGTATTTT.

This clonotype has ten or more counts. The V and J genes are TRBV12-3 or TRBV12-4 and TRBJ1-3, with D maybe TRBD1 (6 bases). The V end lost 3 bases, the J end lost 0 bases, and 12 bases lay between the germline ends. This CDR3 region has 16 residues. The CDR3 loop is CASSFRGIGSGNTIYF. The CDR3 region has the DNA TGTGCCAGCAGTTTCAGGGGTATTGGCTCTGGAAACACCATATATTTT.

This clonotype was seen at least ten times. The rearrangement links TRBV7-9 to TRBJ1-4, with a weak D call TRBD1 (6 bases). Germline CDR1 reads SEHNR; CDR2 reads FQNEAQ (reference sequence). The CDR3 has 17 amino acids. V lost 5 bases and J lost 0, with 16 bases in between. The CDR3 coding sequence is TGTGCCAGCAGCACTGGACAGAGTATAGCAACTAATGAAAAACTGTTTTTT. Amino acid sequence: CASSTGQSIATNEKLFF.

Remarks on this clonotype: The junction departs from the called germline gene at one end, perhaps through a read error. The V call is TRBV2, the J call TRBJ2-7; maybe TRBD2 (6 bases). This CDR3 region has 14 residues. Germline CDR1 is SNHLY and CDR2 is FYNNEI. This CDR3 is CASSEASARYGQYF. The CDR3 nucleotides are TGTGCCAGCAGCGAGGCTAGCGCTCGCTACGGGCAGTACTTC.

This chain connects TRBV6-2 or TRBV6-3 to TRBJ2-7, with TRBD2 matching over 8 bases. V lost 7 bases, J lost 2 bases, and 4 bases stayed unmatched. Germline lookup yields CDR1 MNHEY and CDR2 SVGEGT. The CDR3 totals 13 residues. CDR3 nucleotides: TGTGCCAGCACTAACGGGGGGGCCTACGAGCAGTACTTC. Amino acid sequence: CASTNGGAYEQYF.

At least ten counts were recorded for this clonotype. The J gene is TRBJ2-1, the V gene TRBV6-6; TRBD1 agrees at 9 bases. The CDR3 has 15 amino acids. Germline V gives CDR1 MNHNY, CDR2 SVGAGI (reference sequence). Trimming cost V 4 bases and J 12 bases; bases outside gene matches: 13. The CDR3 sequence is CASSSTGQGLRGQFF. CDR3 nucleotide sequence: TGTGCCAGCAGTTCGACGGGACAGGGACTCCGGGGGCAGTTCTTC.

There are many counts of this clonotype. The chain combines TRBV5-5 with TRBJ2-7, with 11 bases matching TRBD2. This CDR3 contains 16 residues. Unmatched junction bases numbered 3, after V lost 0 bases and J lost 1 base. Looked up from germline, CDR1 is SGHKS and CDR2 is YYEKEE (reference sequence). This CDR3 reads CASSLVGTSGSYEQYF. The DNA of the CDR3 is TGTGCCAGCAGCTTGGTCGGGACTAGCGGATCCTACGAGCAGTACTTC.

V usage is TRBV30 and J usage is TRBJ1-2; a possible D gene is TRBD1 (5 bases). The CDR3 totals 15 residues. V lost 3 bases and J 4 bases, leaving 18 bases between the germline ends. Germline-derived CDR1 and CDR2 are GTSNPN and SVGIG (reference sequence). DNA for the CDR3: TGTGCCTGGAGGGACTATGGGGGGTACCCCTATGGCTACACCTTC. Residues: CAWRDYGGYPYGYTF.

This clonotype was observed at least ten times. The J gene is TRBJ2-3, the V gene TRBV19; D unresolved. The length of the CDR3 is 13 residues. Trimming took off 10 bases at V and 0 bases at J, with 11 bases between the two ends. The germline V gene has CDR1 LNHDA and CDR2 SQIVND (reference sequence). CDR3 loop: CATRATSTDTQYF. Here the CDR3 DNA reads TGTGCCACCCGCGCCACTAGCACAGATACGCAGTATTTT.

This clonotype occurred many times. The V and J genes are TRBV7-9 and TRBJ1-2; maybe TRBD1 (5 bases). Trimming removed 10 bases at V and 8 bases at J, with 14 bases between. Germline V CDR1 and CDR2: SEHNR, FQNEAQ (reference sequence). The length of the CDR3 is 11 residues. The CDR3 region has the DNA TGTGCCACCCGGGGGGGTGTCGGCTACACCTTC. Translation gives CATRGGVGYTF. The whole variable domain, remainder taken from reference TRBV7-9 and TRBJ1-2, is DTGVSQNPRHKITKRGQNVTFRCDPISEHNRLYWYRQTLGQGPEFLTYFQNEAQLEKSRLLSDRFSAERPKGSFSTLEIQRTEQGDSAMYLCATRGGVGYTFGSGTRLTVV.

This clonotype was observed many times. This chain joins TRBV7-6 and TRBJ2-7; D unresolved. The CDR3 extends over 12 amino acids. CDR1 and CDR2 from the germline V gene are SGHVS and FNYEAQ. The V end lost 5 bases, the J end lost 5 bases, and 10 bases lay between the germline ends. The CDR3 DNA sequence: TGTGCCAGCAGCCCCGGGCCCGACGAGCAGTACTTC. Translating it yields CASSPGPDEQYF.

This clonotype came up once. The rearrangement uses TRBV14 and TRBJ1-3, with 10 bases identical to TRBD1. The J segment lost 3 bases and the V segment lost 1 base, leaving 6 bases of the junction unmatched. CDR1 is SGHDN and CDR2 is FVKESK in the germline V gene. The CDR3 length is 17 residues. The CDR3 is CASSQATTGGLGNTIYF. The CDR3 bases are TGTGCCAGCAGCCAAGCAACGACAGGGGGCCTTGGAAACACCATATATTTT.

In its sample, this clonotype was seen a few times. The chain recombines TRBV6-2 or TRBV6-3 with TRBJ1-5; D not certain. The CDR3 runs to 14 residues. V was clipped by 1 base and J by 1 base, with 5 bases between them. From germline, CDR1 is MNHEY and CDR2 SVGEGT. CDR3 loop: CASSYYSSNQPQHF. The CDR3 nucleotides are TGTGCCAGCAGTTACTACAGCAGCAATCAGCCCCAGCATTTT.

The V call is TRBV4-1, the J call TRBJ1-6, with 7 bases fitting TRBD1. The CDR3 extends over 16 amino acids. V gave up 3 bases and J gave up 4 bases; unmatched junction bases: 6. Germline values: CDR1 MGHRA, CDR2 YSYEKL. The DNA for the CDR3 is TGCGCCAGCAGCCAGGCCCCGGGACAGTATAATTCACCCCTCCACTTT. Its translation is CASSQAPGQYNSPLHF.

By share, this clonotype ranks as medium-sized. The genes are TRBV6-2 or TRBV6-3 and TRBJ2-7; 14 nucleotides match TRBD2. Germline V gene data show CDR1 as MNHEY and CDR2 as SVGEGT. The CDR3 loop spans 17 amino acids. Trimming took 6 bases from V and 0 from J; bases not matched to a gene: 7. Here the CDR3 reads CASRPGTSGSSSYEQYF. The CDR3 nucleotides read TGTGCCAGCAGACCCGGGACTAGCGGGAGTAGCTCCTACGAGCAGTACTTC.

This clonotype was seen ten or more times. The J gene is TRBJ1-6, the V gene TRBV2; D possibly corresponds to TRBD1 (6 bases). Germline CDR1 is SNHLY and CDR2 is FYNNEI. Trimming removed 10 bases from V and 5 bases from J, with 21 bases in between. The CDR3 has 16 residues. The CDR3 DNA follows: TGTGCCACGCAGATACGAGGGGGTAGGGATAATTCACCCCTCCACTTT. It codes for CATQIRGGRDNSPLHF.

The gene calls are TRBV6-2 or TRBV6-3 and TRBJ2-7; TRBD2 matches at 9 bases. The V and J ends lost 1 base and 3 bases, in that order; junction bases with no gene match: 4. The CDR3 is 15 residues long. Per the germline V gene, CDR1 is MNHEY and CDR2 is SVGEGT. CDR3 in amino acids: CASSYFSAGGYEQYF. The CDR3 bases are TGTGCCAGCAGTTACTTTTCAGCGGGAGGCTACGAGCAGTACTTC.

This clonotype was seen ten or more times. This chain connects TRBV30 to TRBJ2-7; D gene ambiguous. V was shortened by 5 bases and J by 6 bases, with 11 bases between the two germline ends. This CDR3 is built from 11 residues. Germline CDR1 GTSNPN, CDR2 SVGIG (reference sequence). CDR3 sequence reads: CAWSGGSEQYF. The CDR3 nucleotides are TGTGCCTGGTCGGGTGGGTCCGAGCAGTACTTC.

There are many counts of this clonotype. CDR3 amino acids: CASSQREGNSPLHF. The DNA of the CDR3 is TGTGCCAGCAGCCAAAGGGAGGGTAATTCACCCCTCCACTTT. V and J are TRBV7-8 and TRBJ1-6; no definite D call. The CDR3 contains 14 residues. Germline assignment: CDR1 SGHVS and CDR2 FQNEAQ. With 5 bases removed from V and 6 bases from J, the gap between germline ends came to 11 bases.

This rearrangement joins TRBV19 to TRBJ2-1; no firm D call. V was pared by 5 bases and J by 0 bases, with 14 bases between. The CDR3 spans 16 residues. Looked up from germline, CDR1 is LNHDA and CDR2 is SQIVND (reference sequence). CDR3 nucleotides: TGTGCCAGTAGTCCTTATACCACCAGCTCCTACAATGAGCAGTTCTTC. Amino acids: CASSPYTTSSYNEQFF.

This clonotype was detected many times. The rearrangement links TRBV20-1 to TRBJ2-7; a weak D match, TRBD1 (6 bases). This CDR3 is 14 amino acids long. The germline CDR1 and CDR2 sequences are DFQATT and SNEGSKA (reference sequence). V shed 2 bases and J shed 4 bases, with 15 bases lying between them. CDR3 sequence reads: CSARRTGTLYEQYF. The CDR3 DNA reads as TGCAGTGCTAGACGGACCGGGACACTTTACGAGCAGTACTTC.

Ten or more counts support this clonotype. V is TRBV2 and J is TRBJ1-2; tentative D call: TRBD1 (5 bases). This CDR3 spans 13 amino acids. Germline CDR1 reads SNHLY; CDR2 reads FYNNEI. Trimming took off 3 bases at V and 8 bases at J, with 13 bases between the two ends. The DNA of the CDR3 is TGTGCCAGCAGTGACAGACAACGGGACGGCTACACCTTC. Amino acid sequence: CASSDRQRDGYTF.

J is TRBJ2-5 and V is TRBV7-3; D remains ambiguous. The V gene's germline CDR1 is SGHTA and CDR2 FQGTGA. There are 14 residues in the CDR3. V was clipped by 5 bases and J by 4 bases, with 14 bases between them. The DNA for the CDR3 is TGTGCCAGCAGCCAAGGTGGCGGTGGAGAGACCCAGTACTTC. This translates into CASSQGGGGETQYF. Variable domain in full (rest from reference TRBV7-3 and TRBJ2-5): GAGVSQTPSNKVTEKGKYVELRCDPISGHTALYWYRQSLGQGPEFLIYFQGTGAADDSGLPNDRFFAVRPEGSVSTLKIQRTERGDSAVYLCASSQGGGGETQYFGPGTRLLVL.

This clonotype was observed at least ten times. The chain joins TRBV5-1 to TRBJ2-7; TRBD1 matches at 8 bases. The CDR3 is 15 residues long. V was clipped by 4 bases and J by 0 bases; unmatched bases: 6. Looked up from germline, CDR1 is SGHRS and CDR2 is YFSETQ. The CDR3 spells CASSLGQASSYEQYF. The CDR3, as DNA: TGCGCCAGCAGCCTGGGACAGGCGAGCTCCTACGAGCAGTACTTC.

This clonotype was found many times. This chain connects TRBV20-1 to TRBJ2-1, with 7 bases identical to TRBD1. V shed 3 bases, J shed 6 bases, and the junction held 8 bases outside the gene matches. Germline lookup yields CDR1 DFQATT and CDR2 SNEGSKA (reference sequence). This CDR3 spans 14 amino acids. The CDR3 loop reads CSASEGGEGNEQFF. In DNA form, the CDR3 reads TGCAGTGCTAGTGAAGGGGGCGAGGGCAATGAGCAGTTCTTC.